Listed below are T cell receptor beta chains from one sample, sequenced in a study of post-analysis software for immune sequencing data. TCRdb reprocessed the PCR reads via MiXCR and lists one record per CDR3 protein. The table records 700,000 to 800,000 distinct CDR3 sequences, about 32% of them present only once. What was sequenced was blood. Receptors originate from a girl aged 5-17 years with multiple sclerosis. Both conserved end residues are part of each CDR3. Fields, in order: clone size, CDR3 length, J gene, V gene, D gene, CDR3 DNA, CDR3 protein. D genes are given only for firm matches. Expanded clones are given a class, and other clones once, few, many or no size at all.

abundance: -; len: 13; j_gene: TRBJ2-3; v_gene: TRBV3-1; d_gene: -; CDR3nt: TGTGCCAGCAGCCCGCGATCCCCAGATACGCAGTATTTT; CDR3aa: CASSPRSPDTQYF
abundance: few; len: 15; j_gene: TRBJ2-7; v_gene: TRBV7-2; d_gene: -; CDR3nt: TGTGCCAGCAGCCCCGACCCTCTAGTGAGCTACGAGCAGTACTTC; CDR3aa: CASSPDPLVSYEQYF
abundance: few; len: 16; j_gene: TRBJ2-7; v_gene: TRBV5-1; d_gene: TRBD2; CDR3nt: TGCGCCAGCAGCTTGGGAGCTAGCGGGAGTAAGTACGAGCAGTACTTC; CDR3aa: CASSLGASGSKYEQYF
abundance: -; len: 14; j_gene: TRBJ1-1; v_gene: TRBV6-5; d_gene: -; CDR3nt: TGTGCCAGCAGTTACACGACGGTGAACACTGAAGCTTTCTTT; CDR3aa: CASSYTTVNTEAFF
abundance: few; len: 15; j_gene: TRBJ2-3; v_gene: TRBV20-1; d_gene: -; CDR3nt: TGCAGCTTTATTTCCCGGGACTCAGGCACAGATACGCAGTATTTT; CDR3aa: CSFISRDSGTDTQYF
abundance: -; len: 14; j_gene: TRBJ2-3; v_gene: TRBV20-1; d_gene: -; CDR3nt: TGCAGTGCTAGCCCGGCAGACCGCACAGATACGCAGTATTTT; CDR3aa: CSASPADRTDTQYF
abundance: -; len: 13; j_gene: TRBJ2-7; v_gene: TRBV3-1; d_gene: -; CDR3nt: TGTGCCAGCAGCCAAGATACAAATTACGAGCAGTACTTC; CDR3aa: CASSQDTNYEQYF
abundance: -; len: 14; j_gene: TRBJ1-1; v_gene: TRBV6-1; d_gene: -; CDR3nt: TGTGCCAGCAGTATCGCCGGGGCCAACACTGAAGCTTTCTTT; CDR3aa: CASSIAGANTEAFF
abundance: -; len: 14; j_gene: TRBJ1-1; v_gene: TRBV2; d_gene: -; CDR3nt: TGTGCCAGCTTCTTGGTCCGGAAGAACACTGAAGCTTTCTTT; CDR3aa: CASFLVRKNTEAFF
abundance: -; len: 16; j_gene: TRBJ2-2; v_gene: TRBV4-1; d_gene: -; CDR3nt: TGCGCCAGCAGCCAATCCGGGACTCCGAGGACCGGGGAGCTGTTTTTT; CDR3aa: CASSQSGTPRTGELFF
abundance: -; len: 12; j_gene: TRBJ2-7; v_gene: TRBV6-1; d_gene: -; CDR3nt: TGTGCCAGTAGTGAGGACGGCTACGAGCAGTACTTC; CDR3aa: CASSEDGYEQYF
abundance: -; len: 14; j_gene: TRBJ2-7; v_gene: TRBV20-1; d_gene: TRBD2; CDR3nt: TGCAGCGCAAATCCGGGACTAGCGGGCTACGAGCAGTACTTC; CDR3aa: CSANPGLAGYEQYF
abundance: few; len: 15; j_gene: TRBJ1-6; v_gene: TRBV12-3/TRBV12-4; d_gene: -; CDR3nt: TGTGCCAGCAGGCCAGCTGGGGAGTATAATTCACCCCTCCACTTT; CDR3aa: CASRPAGEYNSPLHF
abundance: once; len: 12; j_gene: TRBJ2-7; v_gene: TRBV7-9; d_gene: -; CDR3nt: TGTGCCAGCAGCTCAATAGGGTACGAGCAGTACTTC; CDR3aa: CASSSIGYEQYF
abundance: -; len: 17; j_gene: TRBJ2-6; v_gene: TRBV4-3; d_gene: -; CDR3nt: TGCGCCAGCAGCCGCCGGGACGGCCCCTCAGGGGCCAACGTCCGGACTTTC; CDR3aa: CASSRRDGPSGANVRTF
abundance: -; len: 16; j_gene: TRBJ2-1; v_gene: TRBV20-1; d_gene: -; CDR3nt: TGCAGTGCTAGAGATCTGGGCGGGACCTCCTACAATGAGCAGTTCTTC; CDR3aa: CSARDLGGTSYNEQFF
abundance: few; len: 15; j_gene: TRBJ2-7; v_gene: TRBV29-1; d_gene: -; CDR3nt: TGCAGCGTTGAAGACGAGAGGACTTCCACCTACGAGCAGTACTTC; CDR3aa: CSVEDERTSTYEQYF
abundance: -; len: 14; j_gene: TRBJ1-2; v_gene: TRBV9; d_gene: -; CDR3nt: TGTGCCAGCAGCGGAGGGTTACAAAACTATGGCTACACCTTC; CDR3aa: CASSGGLQNYGYTF
abundance: few; len: 13; j_gene: TRBJ2-1; v_gene: TRBV29-1; d_gene: -; CDR3nt: TGCAGCGGTAGTAACGGGACCTACAGTGAGCAGTTCTTC; CDR3aa: CSGSNGTYSEQFF
abundance: -; len: 15; j_gene: TRBJ1-2; v_gene: TRBV4-1; d_gene: TRBD1; CDR3nt: TGCGCCAGCAGCCAAGGACAGGGAATGAACTATGGCTACACCTTC; CDR3aa: CASSQGQGMNYGYTF
abundance: many; len: 15; j_gene: TRBJ1-2; v_gene: TRBV9; d_gene: TRBD1; CDR3nt: TGTGCCAGCAGCAGGGGACAGGGGGTTGACTATGGCTACACCTTC; CDR3aa: CASSRGQGVDYGYTF
abundance: -; len: 14; j_gene: TRBJ2-7; v_gene: TRBV28; d_gene: -; CDR3nt: TGTGCCAGCAGTGCAGGACTTCCCGCCTACGAGCAGTACTTC; CDR3aa: CASSAGLPAYEQYF
abundance: few; len: 12; j_gene: TRBJ2-1; v_gene: TRBV29-1; d_gene: -; CDR3nt: TGCAGCGTAGACTTCATGAGGGATGAGCAGTTCTTC; CDR3aa: CSVDFMRDEQFF
abundance: -; len: 16; j_gene: TRBJ1-5; v_gene: TRBV20-1; d_gene: -; CDR3nt: TGCAGTGCTGGGAACCTTAATACAGGGCTCGGCCAGCCCCAGCATTTT; CDR3aa: CSAGNLNTGLGQPQHF
abundance: -; len: 15; j_gene: TRBJ2-2; v_gene: TRBV20-1; d_gene: -; CDR3nt: TGCAGTGCTAGAGTTGGAGGCTGGGGGGCCGGGGAGCTGTTTTTT; CDR3aa: CSARVGGWGAGELFF
abundance: few; len: 18; j_gene: TRBJ2-3; v_gene: TRBV5-1; d_gene: TRBD2; CDR3nt: TGCGCCAGCAGCTTGTACCCCGTGGGGGGGGTACGCACAGATACGCAGTATTTT; CDR3aa: CASSLYPVGGVRTDTQYF
abundance: few; len: 16; j_gene: TRBJ2-3; v_gene: TRBV24-1; d_gene: -; CDR3nt: TGTGCCACCAGCAACCCGACTTTATTTCCGGCAGATACGCAGTATTTT; CDR3aa: CATSNPTLFPADTQYF
abundance: few; len: 13; j_gene: TRBJ2-1; v_gene: TRBV2; d_gene: TRBD2; CDR3nt: TGTGCCAGCACGGCGGGGGGATGGGATGAGCAGTTCTTC; CDR3aa: CASTAGGWDEQFF
abundance: -; len: 17; j_gene: TRBJ2-6; v_gene: TRBV6-2/TRBV6-3; d_gene: TRBD1; CDR3nt: TGTGCCAGCGTGCCCGGAGCAGGGGGCTCTGGGGCCAACGTCCTGACTTTC; CDR3aa: CASVPGAGGSGANVLTF
abundance: -; len: 15; j_gene: TRBJ2-1; v_gene: TRBV5-1; d_gene: TRBD1; CDR3nt: TGCGCCAGCAGCATCGGGACAGGGCCCTACAATGAGCAGTTCTTC; CDR3aa: CASSIGTGPYNEQFF
abundance: once; len: 16; j_gene: TRBJ2-6; v_gene: TRBV13; d_gene: -; CDR3nt: TGTGCCAGCAGCTCTCAGGACGGCTCTGGGGCCAACGTCCTGACTTTC; CDR3aa: CASSSQDGSGANVLTF
abundance: few; len: 16; j_gene: TRBJ1-5; v_gene: TRBV15; d_gene: -; CDR3nt: TGTGCCACCAGCAGCCAGGAAGGGGGGAGAGGTCAGCCCCAGCATTTT; CDR3aa: CATSSQEGGRGQPQHF
abundance: -; len: 14; j_gene: TRBJ1-2; v_gene: TRBV25-1; d_gene: -; CDR3nt: TGTGCCAGCAGTCCCCATTCAGAGATTGATGGCTACACCTTC; CDR3aa: CASSPHSEIDGYTF
abundance: many; len: 13; j_gene: TRBJ1-2; v_gene: TRBV7-9; d_gene: -; CDR3nt: TGTGCCAGCAGCCCCCGACAGGCCTATGGCTACACCTTC; CDR3aa: CASSPRQAYGYTF
abundance: -; len: 13; j_gene: TRBJ1-1; v_gene: TRBV28; d_gene: -; CDR3nt: TGTGCCAGCAGCGCCCCACAGCTAAATGAAGCTTTCTTT; CDR3aa: CASSAPQLNEAFF
abundance: -; len: 14; j_gene: TRBJ2-3; v_gene: TRBV5-1; d_gene: -; CDR3nt: TGCGCCAGCAGCTTGACAGGGACCACAGATACGCAGTATTTT; CDR3aa: CASSLTGTTDTQYF
abundance: -; len: 16; j_gene: TRBJ1-4; v_gene: TRBV7-9; d_gene: -; CDR3nt: TGTGCCAGCAGCTTAACCCGCGGTGCAACTAATGAAAAACTGTTTTTT; CDR3aa: CASSLTRGATNEKLFF
abundance: many; len: 14; j_gene: TRBJ2-5; v_gene: TRBV12-3/TRBV12-4; d_gene: TRBD2; CDR3nt: TGTGCCAGCAGTACTAACCGGGGGGGGGAGACCCAGTACTTC; CDR3aa: CASSTNRGGETQYF
abundance: -; len: 13; j_gene: TRBJ2-7; v_gene: TRBV6-2/TRBV6-3; d_gene: -; CDR3nt: TGTGTCAGGTCGTCTAAGCTCTCCTACGAGCAGTACTTC; CDR3aa: CVRSSKLSYEQYF
abundance: few; len: 11; j_gene: TRBJ1-1; v_gene: TRBV7-2; d_gene: -; CDR3nt: TGTGCCAGCACCCAGAACACTGAAGCTTTCTTT; CDR3aa: CASTQNTEAFF
abundance: few; len: 13; j_gene: TRBJ2-1; v_gene: TRBV7-9; d_gene: -; CDR3nt: TGTGCCAGCAGCTTAGCGTCGGACAATGAGCAGTTCTTC; CDR3aa: CASSLASDNEQFF
abundance: -; len: 14; j_gene: TRBJ2-1; v_gene: TRBV11-3; d_gene: -; CDR3nt: TGTGCCAGCTCCCATATAACTAGGGGCAATGAGCAGTTCTTC; CDR3aa: CASSHITRGNEQFF
abundance: -; len: 14; j_gene: TRBJ2-7; v_gene: TRBV29-1; d_gene: -; CDR3nt: TGCAGCGTTACCAGGGGAGGGGGAAGCTACGAGCAGTACTTC; CDR3aa: CSVTRGGGSYEQYF
abundance: -; len: 12; j_gene: TRBJ2-7; v_gene: TRBV4-1; d_gene: -; CDR3nt: TGCGCCAGCAGGCAGCACGACTACGAGCAGTACTTC; CDR3aa: CASRQHDYEQYF
abundance: few; len: 13; j_gene: TRBJ2-3; v_gene: TRBV6-5; d_gene: -; CDR3nt: TGTGCCAGCCAGCGGGCAAGCACAGATACGCAGTATTTT; CDR3aa: CASQRASTDTQYF
abundance: -; len: 14; j_gene: TRBJ2-2; v_gene: TRBV20-1; d_gene: -; CDR3nt: TGCAGTGCTAGATGGTCGGGACACACCGGGGAGCTGTTTTTT; CDR3aa: CSARWSGHTGELFF
abundance: -; len: 15; j_gene: TRBJ2-1; v_gene: TRBV20-1; d_gene: TRBD2; CDR3nt: TGCAGTGCTAGGGGAGTGGGGAGGGCTCACAATGAGCAGTTCTTC; CDR3aa: CSARGVGRAHNEQFF
abundance: -; len: 10; j_gene: TRBJ2-7; v_gene: TRBV20-1; d_gene: -; CDR3nt: TGCAGTGCTAGTATCCGCGAGCAGTACTTC; CDR3aa: CSASIREQYF
abundance: few; len: 15; j_gene: TRBJ2-1; v_gene: TRBV7-2; d_gene: -; CDR3nt: TGTGCCAGCAGCTTCTACGGGAGTAGGGACAATGAGCAGTTCTTC; CDR3aa: CASSFYGSRDNEQFF
abundance: -; len: 14; j_gene: TRBJ2-7; v_gene: TRBV27; d_gene: -; CDR3nt: TGTGCCAGCAGTTCCAATTTACAACACTACGAGCAGTACTTC; CDR3aa: CASSSNLQHYEQYF
abundance: -; len: 15; j_gene: TRBJ2-5; v_gene: TRBV6-6; d_gene: -; CDR3nt: TGTGCCAGCAGTTACCTAGGGAACCACGGGGAGACCCAGTACTTC; CDR3aa: CASSYLGNHGETQYF
abundance: -; len: 16; j_gene: TRBJ1-1; v_gene: TRBV11-1; d_gene: -; CDR3nt: TGTGCCAGCAGGTCAACTAGATCAGGCTCGAACACTGAAGCTTTCTTT; CDR3aa: CASRSTRSGSNTEAFF
abundance: few; len: 16; j_gene: TRBJ2-4; v_gene: TRBV29-1; d_gene: -; CDR3nt: TGCAGCGCCCAGGCAGCCCCGGAGGGAGCCAAAAACATTCAGTACTTC; CDR3aa: CSAQAAPEGAKNIQYF
abundance: -; len: 15; j_gene: TRBJ1-4; v_gene: TRBV7-2; d_gene: TRBD1; CDR3nt: TGTGCCAGCAGCTTAGAGACAGGGACTAATGAAAAACGGTTTTTT; CDR3aa: CASSLETGTNEKRFF
abundance: -; len: 13; j_gene: TRBJ2-3; v_gene: TRBV27; d_gene: -; CDR3nt: TGTGCCAGCAGTTTACGCGGGAAAGATACGCAGTATTTT; CDR3aa: CASSLRGKDTQYF
abundance: -; len: 12; j_gene: TRBJ1-2; v_gene: TRBV6-6; d_gene: -; CDR3nt: TGTACCAGCAGTTGGAGGGGGGATGGCTACACCTTC; CDR3aa: CTSSWRGDGYTF
abundance: few; len: 17; j_gene: TRBJ2-3; v_gene: TRBV6-2/TRBV6-3; d_gene: -; CDR3nt: TGTGCCAGCAGTTACAGAGGACACCTTCTTAGCACAGATACGCAGTATTTT; CDR3aa: CASSYRGHLLSTDTQYF
abundance: -; len: 16; j_gene: TRBJ1-1; v_gene: TRBV4-3; d_gene: -; CDR3nt: TGCGCCAGCAACCAAGGGGACGCCCGGGGGGGCACTGAAGCTTTCTTT; CDR3aa: CASNQGDARGGTEAFF
abundance: -; len: 14; j_gene: TRBJ1-2; v_gene: TRBV2; d_gene: TRBD1; CDR3nt: TGTGCCAGCCTTGTAAGCCAGGGGGCGGGAGGCTACACCTTC; CDR3aa: CASLVSQGAGGYTF
abundance: few; len: 12; j_gene: TRBJ1-4; v_gene: TRBV29-1; d_gene: TRBD1; CDR3nt: TGCAGCGCAGGGGGCGGTGGCGGAAAACTGTTTTTT; CDR3aa: CSAGGGGGKLFF